This TCR beta chain was observed in a study of T cell responses to AZD1222 COVID-19 vaccine. Profiled with immunoSEQ multiplex PCR; TCRdb holds only in-frame clones, not every one. The sample yields around 59,000 clones, roughly 89% seen once. V lost 2 bases and J lost 7, with 11 bases in between. Germline CDR1 is KGHSH and CDR2 is LQKENI. CDR3 length: 13 residues. This sequence was found in an adult who received the AZD1222 COVID-19 vaccine. Here the sequenced sample was peripheral blood, taken 28 days after the second AZD1222 dose. This chain links TRBV18 with TRBJ1-2; D not resolved. The CDR3 DNA follows: TGTGCCAGCTCACCAGATCGTCAGGCTGGCTACACCTTC. Protein sequence: CASSPDRQAGYTF.